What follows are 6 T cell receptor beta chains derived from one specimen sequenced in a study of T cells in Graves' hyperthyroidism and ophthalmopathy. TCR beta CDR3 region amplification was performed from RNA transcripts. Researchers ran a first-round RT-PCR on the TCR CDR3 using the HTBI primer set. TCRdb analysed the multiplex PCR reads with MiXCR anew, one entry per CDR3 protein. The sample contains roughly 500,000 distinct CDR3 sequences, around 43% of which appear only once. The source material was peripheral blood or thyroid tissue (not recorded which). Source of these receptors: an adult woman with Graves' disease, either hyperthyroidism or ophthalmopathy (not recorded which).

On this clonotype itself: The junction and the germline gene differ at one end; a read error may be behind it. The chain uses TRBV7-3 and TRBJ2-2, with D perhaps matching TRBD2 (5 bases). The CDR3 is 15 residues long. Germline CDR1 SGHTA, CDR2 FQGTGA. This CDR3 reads CASSSDSLSTGELFF. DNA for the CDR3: TGCGCCAGCAGCTCGGACTCCTTGAGCACCGGGGAGCTGTTTTTT.

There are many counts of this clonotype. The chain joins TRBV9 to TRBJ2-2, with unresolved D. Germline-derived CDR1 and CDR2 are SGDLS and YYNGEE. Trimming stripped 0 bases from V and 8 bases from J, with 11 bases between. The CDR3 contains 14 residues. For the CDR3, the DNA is TGTGCCAGCAGCGTAGAGAGCGTGAGGGGGGAGCTGTTTTTT. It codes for CASSVESVRGELFF.

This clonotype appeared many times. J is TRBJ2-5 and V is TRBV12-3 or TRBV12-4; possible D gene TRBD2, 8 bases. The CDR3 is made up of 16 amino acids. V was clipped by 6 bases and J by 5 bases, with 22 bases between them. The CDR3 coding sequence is TGTGCCAGCAGCCCCTACCGGGGACAGCGGGGGGAGACCCAGTACTTC. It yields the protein CASSPYRGQRGETQYF.

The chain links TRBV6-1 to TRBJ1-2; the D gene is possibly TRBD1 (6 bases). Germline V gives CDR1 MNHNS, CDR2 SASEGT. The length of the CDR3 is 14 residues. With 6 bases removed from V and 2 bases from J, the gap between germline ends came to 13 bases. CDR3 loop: CASSAGDVNYGYTF. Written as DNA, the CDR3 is TGTGCCAGCAGCGCAGGGGACGTAAACTATGGCTACACCTTC.

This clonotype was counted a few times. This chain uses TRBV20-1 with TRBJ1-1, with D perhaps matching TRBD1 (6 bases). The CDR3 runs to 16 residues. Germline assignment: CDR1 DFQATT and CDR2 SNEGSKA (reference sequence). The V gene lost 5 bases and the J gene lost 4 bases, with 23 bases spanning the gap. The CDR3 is CSAQGPAGGRSTEAFF. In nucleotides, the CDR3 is TGCAGTGCTCAGGGCCCGGCGGGGGGCAGGAGCACTGAAGCTTTCTTT.

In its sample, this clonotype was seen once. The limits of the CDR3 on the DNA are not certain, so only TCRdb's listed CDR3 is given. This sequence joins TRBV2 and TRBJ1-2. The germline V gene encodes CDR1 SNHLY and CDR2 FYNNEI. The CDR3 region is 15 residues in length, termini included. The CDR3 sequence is CACSARAGETHGYTF.